This T cell receptor (beta chain) was captured in a study of shared clonotypes between healthy human individuals. General study findings and limits: Rarefaction revealed incomplete sorted-subset sequencing despite large depth.

Details on this clone: Its antigen remains unidentified.

The CDR3 is made up of 13 amino acids. Germline V gene sequence: CDR1 ENHRY, CDR2 SYGVKD. The germline V and J ends were trimmed by 11 bases and 2 bases, with 16 bases remaining between them. The protocol was immunoSEQ multiplex PCR, while the TCRdb copy is restricted to in-frame clones and leaves out a portion. The profile shows roughly 1 million clones, roughly 80% of them singletons. The receptor was derived from a young man in good health. The V and J genes are TRBV10-3 and TRBJ2-7, with D possibly being TRBD1 (5 bases). What was sequenced was memory CD4+ T cells sorted from blood. Subset noted: CD45RA-negative fraction. The CDR3, as DNA: TGTGCCGGCGGCACAGGAACCACCTACGAGCAGTACTTC. Translating gives CAGGTGTTYEQYF.